This TCR beta chain appears in the sequencing data of a study of PD-L1 blockade in urothelial cancer. Study-level background: Patients' histories included 0 to 3 prior chemotherapy regimens. Blood analysis occurred 3 weeks (second dose) and 6 weeks after treatment start.

Synthetic TCR analog templates were spiked into each PCR. The assay was immunoSEQ multiplex PCR, and TCRdb's table has in-frame clones only and misses some. The top ten hold roughly 18% of the sample, which has about 37,000 clones, under 90% seen once. The number of samples from each patient was between 1 and 8, taken pretreatment and on-treatment. This CDR3 is built from 15 residues. Per germline, CDR1 SNHLY and CDR2 FYNNEI. Trimming stripped 2 bases from V and 4 bases from J, with 14 bases between. The rearrangement uses TRBV2 and TRBJ1-1; weak D call: TRBD1 (5 bases). This TCR was recovered from a man in his 60s with urothelial cancer. The material sequenced was PBMCs, taken around atezolizumab (anti-PD-L1) treatment. CDR3 sequence: CASSEIRGSGTEAFF. In nucleotides, the CDR3 is TGTGCCAGCAGTGAAATAAGGGGATCGGGCACTGAAGCTTTCTTT. The full variable domain, with the rest looked up from reference TRBV2 and TRBJ1-1, is EPEVTQTPSHQVTQMGQEVILRCVPISNHLYFYWYRQILGQKVEFLVSFYNNEISEKSEIFDDQFSVERPDGSNFTLKIRSTKLEDSAMYFCASSEIRGSGTEAFFGQGTRLTVV.